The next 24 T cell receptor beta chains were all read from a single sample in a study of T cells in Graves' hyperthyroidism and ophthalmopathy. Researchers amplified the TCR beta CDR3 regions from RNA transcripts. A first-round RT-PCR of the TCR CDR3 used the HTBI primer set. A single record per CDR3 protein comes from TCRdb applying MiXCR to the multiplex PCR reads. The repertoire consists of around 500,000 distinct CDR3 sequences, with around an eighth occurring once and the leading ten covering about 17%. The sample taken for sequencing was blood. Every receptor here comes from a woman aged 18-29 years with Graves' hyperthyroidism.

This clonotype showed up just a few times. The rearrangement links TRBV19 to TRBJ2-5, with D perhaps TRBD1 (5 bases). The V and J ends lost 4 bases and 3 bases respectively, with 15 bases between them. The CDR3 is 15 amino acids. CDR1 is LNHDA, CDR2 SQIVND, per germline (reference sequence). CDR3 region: CASSRGVGAEETQYF. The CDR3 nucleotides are TGTGCCAGTAGTAGAGGAGTTGGGGCAGAAGAGACCCAGTACTTC.

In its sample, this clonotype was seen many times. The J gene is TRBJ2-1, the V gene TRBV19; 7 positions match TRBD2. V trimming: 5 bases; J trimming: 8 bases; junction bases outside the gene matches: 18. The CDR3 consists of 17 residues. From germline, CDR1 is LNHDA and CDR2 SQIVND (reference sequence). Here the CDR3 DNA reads TGTGCCAGTAGTTGGGTGGCTTATGTGGAGCGGGACCATGAGCAGTTCTTC. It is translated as CASSWVAYVERDHEQFF.

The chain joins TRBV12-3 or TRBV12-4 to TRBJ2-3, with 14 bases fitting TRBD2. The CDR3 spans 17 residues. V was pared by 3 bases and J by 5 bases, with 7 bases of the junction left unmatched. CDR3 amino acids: CASSFRPGLAGVDTQYF. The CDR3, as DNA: TGTGCCAGCAGTTTTAGGCCGGGACTAGCGGGAGTAGATACGCAGTATTTT.

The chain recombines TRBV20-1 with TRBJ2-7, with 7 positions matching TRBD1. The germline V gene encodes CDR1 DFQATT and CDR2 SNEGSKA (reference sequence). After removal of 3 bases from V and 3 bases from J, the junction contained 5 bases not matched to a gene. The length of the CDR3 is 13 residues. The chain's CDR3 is CSASRQGNYEQYV. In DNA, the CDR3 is TGCAGTGCTAGTAGACAGGGTAACTACGAGCAGTACGTC.

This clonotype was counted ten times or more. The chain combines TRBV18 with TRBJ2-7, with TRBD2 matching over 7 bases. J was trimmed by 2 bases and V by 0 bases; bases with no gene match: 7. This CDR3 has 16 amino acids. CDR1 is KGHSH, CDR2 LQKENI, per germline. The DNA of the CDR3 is TGTGCCAGCTCACCACCGAGCGGCGGGAGCCCCTACGAGCAGTACTTC. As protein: CASSPPSGGSPYEQYF.

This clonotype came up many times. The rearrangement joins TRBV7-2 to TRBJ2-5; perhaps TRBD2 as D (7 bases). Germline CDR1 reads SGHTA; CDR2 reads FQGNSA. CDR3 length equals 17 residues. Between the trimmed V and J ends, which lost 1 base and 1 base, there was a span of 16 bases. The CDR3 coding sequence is TGTGCCAGCAGCTTAGTTGGGGCGGGGGCAATCCAAGAGACCCAGTACTTC. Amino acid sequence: CASSLVGAGAIQETQYF.

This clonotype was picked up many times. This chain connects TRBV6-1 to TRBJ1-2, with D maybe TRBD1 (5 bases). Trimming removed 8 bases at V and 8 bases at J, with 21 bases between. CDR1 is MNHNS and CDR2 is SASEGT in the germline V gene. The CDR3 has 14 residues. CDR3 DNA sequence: TGTGCCAGCCGAGAAAGTGAGGGGCTGAAAGGCTACACCTTC. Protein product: CASRESEGLKGYTF.

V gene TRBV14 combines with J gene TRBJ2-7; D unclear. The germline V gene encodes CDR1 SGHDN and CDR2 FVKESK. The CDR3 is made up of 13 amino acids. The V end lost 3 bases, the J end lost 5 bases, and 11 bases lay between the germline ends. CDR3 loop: CASSQIVRDEQYF. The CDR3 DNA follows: TGTGCCAGCAGCCAGATAGTTAGAGACGAGCAGTACTTC. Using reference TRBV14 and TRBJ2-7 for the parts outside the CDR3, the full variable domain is EAGVTQFPSHSVIEKGQTVTLRCDPISGHDNLYWYRRVMGKEIKFLLHFVKESKQDESGMPNNRFLAERTGGTYSTLKVQPAELEDSGVYFCASSQIVRDEQYFGPGTRLTVT.

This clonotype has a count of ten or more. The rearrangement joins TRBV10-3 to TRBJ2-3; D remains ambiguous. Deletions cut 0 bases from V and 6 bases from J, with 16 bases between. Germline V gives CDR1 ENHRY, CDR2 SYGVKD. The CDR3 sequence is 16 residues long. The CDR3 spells CAISESFGRSRDTQYF. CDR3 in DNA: TGTGCCATCAGTGAGTCTTTTGGGCGGAGCAGGGATACGCAGTATTTT.

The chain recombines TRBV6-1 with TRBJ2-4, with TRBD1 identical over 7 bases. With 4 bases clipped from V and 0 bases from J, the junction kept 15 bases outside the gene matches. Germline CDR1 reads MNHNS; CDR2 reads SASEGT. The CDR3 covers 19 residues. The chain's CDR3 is CASSVGDRDPTIAKNIQYF. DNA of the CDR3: TGTGCCAGCAGTGTTGGAGACAGGGACCCCACGATAGCCAAAAACATTCAGTACTTC.

This CDR3 is CASSPRDNHGYTF. CDR3 nucleotides: TGTGCCAGCAGCCCCCGGGACAACCATGGCTACACCTTC. This chain connects TRBV3-1 to TRBJ1-2; a weak D match, TRBD1 (6 bases). The CDR3 runs 13 residues. The germline CDR1 and CDR2 sequences are LGHDT and YNNKEL (reference sequence). V lost 4 bases, J lost 6 bases, and 12 bases lay in between.

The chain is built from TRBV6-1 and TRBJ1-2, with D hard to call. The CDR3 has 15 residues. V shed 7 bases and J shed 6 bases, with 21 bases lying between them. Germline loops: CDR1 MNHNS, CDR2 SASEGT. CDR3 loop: CASNQAGGGVDGYTF. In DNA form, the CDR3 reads TGTGCCAGCAACCAAGCGGGAGGCGGGGTGGATGGCTACACCTTC.

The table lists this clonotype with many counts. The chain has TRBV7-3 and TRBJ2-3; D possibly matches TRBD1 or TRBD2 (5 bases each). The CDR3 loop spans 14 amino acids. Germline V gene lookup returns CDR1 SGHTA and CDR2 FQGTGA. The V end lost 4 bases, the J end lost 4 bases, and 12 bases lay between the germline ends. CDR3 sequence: CASSSLRDPDTQYF. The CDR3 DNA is TGTGCCAGCAGCTCTCTGAGGGACCCAGATACGCAGTATTTT.

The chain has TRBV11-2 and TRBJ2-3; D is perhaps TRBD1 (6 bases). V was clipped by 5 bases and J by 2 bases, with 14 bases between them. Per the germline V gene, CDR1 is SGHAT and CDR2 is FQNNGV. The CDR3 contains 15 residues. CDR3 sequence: CASSHEQGSTDTQYF. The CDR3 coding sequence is TGTGCCAGCAGCCACGAACAGGGATCCACAGATACGCAGTATTTT.

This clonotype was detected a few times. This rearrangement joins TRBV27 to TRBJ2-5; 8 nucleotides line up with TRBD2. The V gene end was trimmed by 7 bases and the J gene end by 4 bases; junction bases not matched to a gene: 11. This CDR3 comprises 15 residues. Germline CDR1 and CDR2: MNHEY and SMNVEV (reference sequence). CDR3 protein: CASTLIAGRGETQYF. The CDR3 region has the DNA TGTGCCAGCACCCTCATAGCGGGGCGGGGAGAGACCCAGTACTTC.

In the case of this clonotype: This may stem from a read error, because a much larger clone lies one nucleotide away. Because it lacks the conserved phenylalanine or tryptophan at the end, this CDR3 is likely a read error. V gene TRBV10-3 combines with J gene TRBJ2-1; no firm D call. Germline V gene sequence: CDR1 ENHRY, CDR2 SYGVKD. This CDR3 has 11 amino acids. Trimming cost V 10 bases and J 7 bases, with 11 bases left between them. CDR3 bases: TGTGCCACTTATCAGGCAAATGAGCAGTTCCTC. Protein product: CATYQANEQFL.

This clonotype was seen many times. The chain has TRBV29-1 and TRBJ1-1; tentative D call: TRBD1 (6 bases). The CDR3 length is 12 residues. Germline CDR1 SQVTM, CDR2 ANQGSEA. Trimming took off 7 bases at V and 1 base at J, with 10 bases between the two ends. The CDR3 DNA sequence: TGCAGCGCCTCGGACAGGAACACTGAAGCTTTCTTT. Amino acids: CSASDRNTEAFF.

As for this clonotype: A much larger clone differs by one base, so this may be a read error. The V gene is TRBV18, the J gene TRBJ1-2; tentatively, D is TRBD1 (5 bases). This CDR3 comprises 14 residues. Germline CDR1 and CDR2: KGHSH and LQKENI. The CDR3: CASSPGEVNHGYTF. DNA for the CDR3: TGTGCCAGCTCACCGGGGGAGGTTAACCATGGCTACACCTTC.

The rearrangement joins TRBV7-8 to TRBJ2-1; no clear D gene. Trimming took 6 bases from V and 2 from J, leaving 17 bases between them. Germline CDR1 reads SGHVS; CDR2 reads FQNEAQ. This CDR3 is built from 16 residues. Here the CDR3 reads CASRPESGEAYNEQFF. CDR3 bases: TGTGCCAGCAGACCTGAATCAGGTGAAGCCTACAATGAGCAGTTCTTC.

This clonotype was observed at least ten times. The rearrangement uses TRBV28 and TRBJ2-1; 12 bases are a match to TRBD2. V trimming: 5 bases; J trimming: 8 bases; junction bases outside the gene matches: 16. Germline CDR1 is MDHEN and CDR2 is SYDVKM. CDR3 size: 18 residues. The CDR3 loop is CASSTPSGGAGGLDEQFF. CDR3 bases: TGTGCCAGCAGTACCCCTAGCGGGGGGGCGGGGGGGTTGGATGAGCAGTTCTTC. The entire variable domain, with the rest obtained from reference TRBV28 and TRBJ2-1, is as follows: DVKVTQSSRYLVKRTGEKVFLECVQDMDHENMFWYRQDPGLGLRLIYFSYDVKMKEKGDIPEGYSVSREKKERFSLILESASTNQTSMYLCASSTPSGGAGGLDEQFFGPGTRLTVL.

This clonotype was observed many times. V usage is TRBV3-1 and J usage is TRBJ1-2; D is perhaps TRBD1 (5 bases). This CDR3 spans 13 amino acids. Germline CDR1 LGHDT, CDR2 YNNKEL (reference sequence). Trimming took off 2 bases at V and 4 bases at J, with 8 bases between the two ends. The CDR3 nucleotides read TGTGCCAGCAGCCAACGGACAACCTATGGCTACACCTTC. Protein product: CASSQRTTYGYTF.

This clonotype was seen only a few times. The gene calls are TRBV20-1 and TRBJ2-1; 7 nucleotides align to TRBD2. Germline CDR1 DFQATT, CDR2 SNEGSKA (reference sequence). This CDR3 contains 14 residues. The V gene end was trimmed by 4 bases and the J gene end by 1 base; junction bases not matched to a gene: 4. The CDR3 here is CSAKGLTSYNEQFF. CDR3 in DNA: TGCAGTGCTAAGGGACTAACTTCCTACAATGAGCAGTTCTTC.

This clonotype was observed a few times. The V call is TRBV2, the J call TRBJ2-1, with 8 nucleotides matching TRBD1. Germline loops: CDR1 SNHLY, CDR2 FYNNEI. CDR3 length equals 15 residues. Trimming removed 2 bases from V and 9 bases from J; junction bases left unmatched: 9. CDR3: CASSEQGAIFSEQFF. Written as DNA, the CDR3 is TGTGCCAGCAGTGAACAGGGGGCGATATTCAGTGAGCAGTTCTTC.

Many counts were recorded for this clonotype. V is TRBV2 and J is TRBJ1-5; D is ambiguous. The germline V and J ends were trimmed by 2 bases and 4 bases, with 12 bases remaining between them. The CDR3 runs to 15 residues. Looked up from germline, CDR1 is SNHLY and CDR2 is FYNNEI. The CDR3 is CASSERSGSNQPQHF. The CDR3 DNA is TGTGCCAGCAGTGAAAGGTCTGGGTCAAATCAGCCCCAGCATTTT.